This T cell receptor (beta chain) stems from a study of blood T cells in healthy people across ages. Investigators took about 10 milliliters of peripheral blood from every donor. V gave up 4 bases and J gave up 5 bases, with 19 bases separating them. This CDR3 spans 16 amino acids. CDR1 and CDR2 from the germline V gene are SEHNR and FQNEAQ (reference sequence). Alongside a J-beta primer mix, a sample-barcoded 5' primer served in a second PCR lasting roughly 6 to 11 cycles. TCRdb recomputed calls from the 5' RACE reads with MiXCR, one row per CDR3 protein. The sample yields 1.8 million or so distinct CDR3 sequences, 39% seen once.

V gene TRBV7-9 combines with J gene TRBJ2-3, with TRBD2 as a possible D gene (6 bases). Material for sequencing was blood. This sequence was found in a human donor in good health. Written as DNA, the CDR3 is TGTGCCAGCAGCTATCTGATGCCTAGCGATGAAGATACGCAGTATTTT. Translated, it gives CASSYLMPSDEDTQYF. Looking up the rest from reference TRBV7-9 and TRBJ2-3 gives the full variable domain: DTGVSQNPRHKITKRGQNVTFRCDPISEHNRLYWYRQTLGQGPEFLTYFQNEAQLEKSRLLSDRFSAERPKGSFSTLEIQRTEQGDSAMYLCASSYLMPSDEDTQYFGPGTRLTVL.